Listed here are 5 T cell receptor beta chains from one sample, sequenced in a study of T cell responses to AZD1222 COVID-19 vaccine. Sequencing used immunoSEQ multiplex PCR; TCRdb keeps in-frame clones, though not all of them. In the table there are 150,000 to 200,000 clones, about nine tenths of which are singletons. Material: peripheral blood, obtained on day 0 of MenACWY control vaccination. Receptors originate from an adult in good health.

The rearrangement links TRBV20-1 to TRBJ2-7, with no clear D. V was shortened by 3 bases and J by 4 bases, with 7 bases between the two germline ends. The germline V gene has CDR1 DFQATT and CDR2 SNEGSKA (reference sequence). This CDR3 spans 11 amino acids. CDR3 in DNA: TGCAGTGCTAGCTTGGTTTACGAGCAGTACTTC. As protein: CSASLVYEQYF.

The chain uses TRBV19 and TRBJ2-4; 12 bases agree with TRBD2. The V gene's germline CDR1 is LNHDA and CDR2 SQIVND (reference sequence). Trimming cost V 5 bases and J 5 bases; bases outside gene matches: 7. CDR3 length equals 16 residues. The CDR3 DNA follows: TGTGCCAGTAGTCCCGGACTAGCGGGGCATGAAAACATTCAGTACTTC. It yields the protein CASSPGLAGHENIQYF.

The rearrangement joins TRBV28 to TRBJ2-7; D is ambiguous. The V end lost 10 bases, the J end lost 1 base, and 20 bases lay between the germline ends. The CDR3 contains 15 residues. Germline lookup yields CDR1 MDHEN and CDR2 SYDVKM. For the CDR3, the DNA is TGTGCCATCTCGGTGGCGCAGTTGAGTTCCTACGAGCAGTACTTC. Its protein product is CAISVAQLSSYEQYF.

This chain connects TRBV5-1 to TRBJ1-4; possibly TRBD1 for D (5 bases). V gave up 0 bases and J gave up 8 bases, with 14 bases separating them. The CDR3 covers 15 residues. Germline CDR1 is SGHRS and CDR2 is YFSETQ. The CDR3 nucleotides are TGCGCCAGCAGCTTGGCCCAGGGATCCCACGAAAAACTGTTTTTT. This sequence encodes CASSLAQGSHEKLFF.

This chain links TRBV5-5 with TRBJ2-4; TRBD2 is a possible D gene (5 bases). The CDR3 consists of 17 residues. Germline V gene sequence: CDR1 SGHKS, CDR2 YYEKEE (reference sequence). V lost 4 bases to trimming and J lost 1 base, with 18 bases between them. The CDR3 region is CASSDLTFGKAKNIQYF. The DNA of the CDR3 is TGTGCCAGCAGCGATCTAACCTTCGGGAAGGCCAAAAACATTCAGTACTTC.